These T cell receptor beta chains were read from a single sample in a study of T cells in tuberculosis. Assay: immunoSEQ multiplex PCR; the TCRdb copy retains only in-frame clones and omits some. The sample has around 60,000 clones, 65% to 90% seen once; the top ten hold over 10%. The sample comprised CD1b-GMM tetramer-negative cells sorted from PBMCs. The receptor set was obtained from an adult woman with latent tuberculosis. The conserved cysteine and the conserved F or W are not part of the CDR3 here. The order of the fields is V gene, CDR3 length, CDR3 protein.

v_call: TRBV28; cdr3_length: 16; cdr3_aa: ASRRQAGLVGHADTQY
v_call: TRBV5-1; cdr3_length: 14; cdr3_aa: ASSPPAGAVGETQY
v_call: TRBV6-5; cdr3_length: 13; cdr3_aa: ASNVDRPFREKLF
v_call: TRBV4-1; cdr3_length: 15; cdr3_aa: ASSQVPSFGRGYEQY
v_call: TRBV9; cdr3_length: 16; cdr3_aa: ASSVEGRGGGSYNEQF
v_call: TRBV11-2; cdr3_length: 14; cdr3_aa: ASSSLTRRSGNTIY
v_call: TRBV7-9; cdr3_length: 13; cdr3_aa: ASSLRQGRTDTQY
v_call: TRBV7-2; cdr3_length: 13; cdr3_aa: ASSPQAGQAEGYT
v_call: TRBV28; cdr3_length: 12; cdr3_aa: ASSFWAGGTEAF
v_call: TRBV7-3; cdr3_length: 13; cdr3_aa: ASSLQGGSGNTIY
v_call: TRBV2; cdr3_length: 13; cdr3_aa: ASRQGPATNEKLF
v_call: TRBV11-2; cdr3_length: 11; cdr3_aa: ASSTLIRGGYT
v_call: TRBV14; cdr3_length: 15; cdr3_aa: ASSQELTGLANYGYT
v_call: TRBV12-5; cdr3_length: 14; cdr3_aa: ASGPPDRGPFYEQY
v_call: TRBV28; cdr3_length: 12; cdr3_aa: ASSRPGTGGEQY
v_call: TRBV28; cdr3_length: 14; cdr3_aa: ASSFRGGLNTGELF
v_call: TRBV5-1; cdr3_length: 14; cdr3_aa: ASSSSVEGANTEAF
v_call: TRBV7-2; cdr3_length: 12; cdr3_aa: ASSLAPGRNIQY
v_call: TRBV19; cdr3_length: 12; cdr3_aa: ASSIVDGQGPAF
v_call: TRBV28; cdr3_length: 11; cdr3_aa: ASSSSGSTTQY
v_call: TRBV27; cdr3_length: 13; cdr3_aa: ASRTGTGKNYGYT
v_call: TRBV4-3; cdr3_length: 12; cdr3_aa: ASSQVEGADTIY
v_call: TRBV18; cdr3_length: 12; cdr3_aa: ASSPGATDTEAF
v_call: TRBV18; cdr3_length: 17; cdr3_aa: ASSPTSPPTGPMNTEAF
v_call: TRBV25-1; cdr3_length: 11; cdr3_aa: ASTTGVTGELF
v_call: TRBV2; cdr3_length: 12; cdr3_aa: ASSAPGRGPEAF
v_call: TRBV2; cdr3_length: 13; cdr3_aa: ASSDPRPLNQPQH
v_call: TRBV7-9; cdr3_length: 13; cdr3_aa: ASSRALAGAGEQY
v_call: TRBV27; cdr3_length: 11; cdr3_aa: ASSRTGAYEQY
v_call: TRBV7-2; cdr3_length: 14; cdr3_aa: ASSLGGQQGRTEAF
v_call: TRBV10-3; cdr3_length: 12; cdr3_aa: AISETLGGTEAF
v_call: TRBV28; cdr3_length: 13; cdr3_aa: ASRRTGWMNTEAF
v_call: TRBV27; cdr3_length: 13; cdr3_aa: ASSFEAGAGNEQY